This T cell receptor (beta chain) was found in a study of identical twins. This clonotype was counted a few times. Its antigen is undetermined. Study-level points and caveats: Its conclusions, products of cross-sectional statistical analysis, did not come from following the same donors.

From germline, CDR1 is LGHDT and CDR2 YNNKEL (reference sequence). V was cut by 2 bases and J by 0 bases, with 9 bases left in between. This CDR3 is 15 amino acids long. No donor was unhealthy or non-Caucasian. A universal primer binding site was introduced by template switching. The final cDNA contained unique molecular identifiers. TCRdb analysed the 5' RACE reads with MiXCR anew, one entry per CDR3 protein. The sample carries 1.5 million to 2 million distinct CDR3 sequences, roughly a third recorded once. The material sequenced was cord blood. V gene TRBV3-1 combines with J gene TRBJ2-3; D remains unclear. This TCR derives from a newborn girl in good health. CDR3: CASSQLGASTDTQYF. In nucleotides, the CDR3 is TGTGCCAGCAGCCAACTGGGCGCTAGCACAGATACGCAGTATTTT.